The 13 T cell receptor beta chains below all came from one sample that was sequenced in a study of shared clonotypes between healthy human individuals (dated by TCRdb to the early 2020s). Library creation used the immunoSEQ multiplex PCR assay. TCRdb mirrors the immuneACCESS table, restricted to in-frame sequences. Some clones are absent from its copies; in checked studies, under half trace to an unresolved V gene, and the reason for the others is unknown. This sample comprises a few million clones, just over 90% of them detected only once. Together, the top ten hold over 0.12% of the sample. Input material: naive CD4+ T cells sorted from blood. The meaning of the sample's cell subset or site label: CD45RA+ positively selected. The receptors stem from a man aged 18 to 30 in good health.

The chain links TRBV10-3 to TRBJ1-5; D unresolved. Per the germline V gene, CDR1 is ENHRY and CDR2 is SYGVKD. The ends were cut back, 2 bases at V and 0 bases at J, with 11 bases in the middle. The CDR3 covers 16 residues. The CDR3 reads CAISETAAYSNQPQHF. The CDR3 nucleotides are TGTGCCATCAGTGAGACGGCGGCATATAGCAATCAGCCCCAGCATTTT.

The chain couples TRBV6-5 to TRBJ2-7, with 9 positions matching TRBD2. The CDR3 is 15 residues long. Germline V gives CDR1 MNHEY, CDR2 SVGAGI. V lost 7 bases to trimming and J lost 0 bases; unmatched junction nucleotides: 7. The CDR3 loop reads CASTRGRASSYEQYF. The CDR3 DNA reads as TGTGCCAGCACCCGCGGGAGGGCAAGCTCCTACGAGCAGTACTTC.

The chain joins TRBV10-3 to TRBJ1-6; perhaps TRBD1 as D (5 bases). The V end lost 5 bases, the J end lost 6 bases, and 11 bases lay between the germline ends. Germline V gives CDR1 ENHRY, CDR2 SYGVKD. This CDR3 is built from 14 residues. CDR3 loop: CAISPDSINSPLHF. CDR3 in DNA: TGTGCCATCAGTCCAGACAGTATTAATTCACCCCTCCACTTT.

The chain links TRBV18 to TRBJ2-7; 11 bases are shared with TRBD1. The germline V gene encodes CDR1 KGHSH and CDR2 LQKENI. The CDR3 extends over 14 amino acids. V was pared by 6 bases and J by 3 bases, with 4 bases of the junction left unmatched. The CDR3 is CASSYGTGGYEQYF. CDR3 nucleotides: TGTGCCAGCTCGTACGGGACAGGGGGCTACGAGCAGTACTTC.

The chain employs TRBV5-1 and TRBJ1-2, with D perhaps matching TRBD1 (6 bases). Looked up from germline, CDR1 is SGHRS and CDR2 is YFSETQ. V dropped 2 bases and J dropped 8 bases, with 10 bases sitting between them. The CDR3 sequence is 12 residues long. This CDR3 is CASSFTDRGYTF. CDR3 nucleotide sequence: TGCGCCAGCAGCTTCACCGACAGGGGCTACACCTTC. The full variable domain, its missing parts supplied by reference TRBV5-1 and TRBJ1-2, is KAGVTQTPRYLIKTRGQQVTLSCSPISGHRSVSWYQQTPGQGLQFLFEYFSETQRNKGNFPGRFSGRQFSNSRSEMNVSTLELGDSALYLCASSFTDRGYTFGSGTRLTVV.

CDR3 nucleotides: TGTGCCAGCAGTGACCCCCTCGATGAGCAGTTCTTC. Encoded protein: CASSDPLDEQFF. The V and J genes are TRBV6-1 and TRBJ2-1; no definite D call. The CDR3 spans 12 residues. Germline CDR1 reads MNHNS; CDR2 reads SASEGT. The V end lost 3 bases, the J end lost 8 bases, and 8 bases lay between the germline ends.

On this clone: Other nucleotide sequences in the sample specify the same CDR3. The chain is built from TRBV7-9 and TRBJ2-7; D gene uncertain. The CDR3 runs 11 residues. Trimming cost V 4 bases and J 2 bases, with 3 bases left between them. Germline-derived CDR1 and CDR2 are SEHNR and FQNEAQ (reference sequence). The CDR3 sequence: CASSSTYEQYF. CDR3 sequence (DNA): TGTGCCAGCAGCTCAACCTACGAGCAGTACTTC.

The rearrangement joins TRBV4-2 to TRBJ1-1, with TRBD1 as a possible D gene (5 bases). Trimming removed 0 bases from V and 1 base from J, with 9 bases in between. The CDR3 consists of 15 residues. Germline-derived CDR1 and CDR2 are LGHNA and YNFKEQ. The CDR3 DNA reads as TGTGCCAGCAGCCAAGAGAGGGGCGGGAACACTGAAGCTTTCTTT. Its protein is CASSQERGGNTEAFF.

The V and J genes are TRBV4-1 and TRBJ1-1, with D maybe TRBD1 (6 bases). V shed 0 bases and J shed 0 bases, with 8 bases lying between them. CDR1 and CDR2 from the germline V gene are MGHRA and YSYEKL. This CDR3 has 15 residues. The CDR3 loop reads CASSQDQGMNTEAFF. The CDR3 region has the DNA TGCGCCAGCAGCCAAGATCAGGGGATGAACACTGAAGCTTTCTTT.

J is TRBJ2-2 and V is TRBV5-6, with 14 bases lining up with TRBD2. This CDR3 is 16 amino acids long. After removal of 4 bases from V and 7 bases from J, the junction contained 6 bases not matched to a gene. CDR1 is SGHDT, CDR2 YYEEEE, per germline. CDR3 sequence reads: CASSGRTSGRNGELFF. The DNA for the CDR3 is TGTGCCAGCAGCGGACGGACTAGCGGGAGGAACGGGGAGCTGTTTTTT.

The J gene is TRBJ2-5, the V gene TRBV7-9; D may be TRBD1 or TRBD2 (6 bases each). The length of the CDR3 is 15 residues. The V and J ends lost 3 bases and 5 bases respectively, with 16 bases between them. CDR1 and CDR2 from the germline V gene are SEHNR and FQNEAQ (reference sequence). This CDR3 is CASSFWTDRGETQYF. As DNA, the CDR3 is TGTGCCAGCAGCTTTTGGACAGACCGGGGGGAGACCCAGTACTTC.

This chain links TRBV4-1 with TRBJ2-1; 10 nucleotides agree with TRBD2. Germline-derived CDR1 and CDR2 are MGHRA and YSYEKL. The CDR3 totals 15 residues. Trimming at V came to 6 bases and at J to 6 bases, leaving 8 bases not matched to a gene. CDR3 nucleotides: TGCGCCAGCAGTTTGGCTAGCGGGGGAATCAATGAGCAGTTCTTC. The encoded protein is CASSLASGGINEQFF.

This chain joins TRBV30 and TRBJ2-1; D remains ambiguous. The CDR3 runs 11 residues. Trimming shortened V by 4 bases and J by 6 bases, and 7 bases separated the two germline ends. From germline, CDR1 is GTSNPN and CDR2 SVGIG (reference sequence). The CDR3 region is CAWNRVNEQFF. The CDR3 bases are TGTGCCTGGAATAGGGTCAATGAGCAGTTCTTC.